The 4 T cell receptor beta chains reported below all come from one sample, sequenced in a study of cytomegalovirus exposure and HLA in healthy donors. PCR involved 60 Vbeta and 13 Jbeta primers. The assay was immunoSEQ multiplex PCR, and TCRdb's table has in-frame clones only and misses some. The data show around 180,000 clones, around 80% seen once. The sequencing input was PBMCs. These receptors originate from a boy younger than 10 in good health and CMV-seronegative.

V usage is TRBV2 and J usage is TRBJ2-1; TRBD1 aligns across 10 bases. V was clipped by 7 bases and J by 7 bases; unmatched bases: 4. Germline V gene sequence: CDR1 SNHLY, CDR2 FYNNEI. The CDR3 is 13 residues long. Here the CDR3 DNA reads TGTGCCAGCATGCGGGACAGGGGTAATGAGCAGTTCTTC. Amino acid sequence: CASMRDRGNEQFF.

The genes are TRBV7-3 and TRBJ2-5, with 8 positions matching TRBD1. Germline V gives CDR1 SGHTA, CDR2 FQGTGA. This CDR3 spans 15 amino acids. V lost 5 bases to trimming and J lost 5 bases; unmatched junction nucleotides: 10. The CDR3 DNA is TGTGCCAGCAGCCGAGGACAGGGATTTGAGGAGACCCAGTACTTC. Translated: CASSRGQGFEETQYF.

V gene TRBV7-9 combines with J gene TRBJ1-2; 8 bases match TRBD1. This CDR3 is built from 15 residues. CDR1 is SEHNR, CDR2 FQNEAQ, per germline (reference sequence). The J segment lost 4 bases and the V segment lost 5 bases, leaving 9 bases of the junction unmatched. CDR3: CASSLGQGWVYGYTF. DNA for the CDR3: TGTGCCAGCAGCCTCGGACAGGGTTGGGTCTATGGCTACACCTTC.

CDR3 sequence reads: CASSYRTGGGDGYTF. The DNA of the CDR3 is TGTGCCAGCAGTTACAGGACAGGGGGCGGCGATGGCTACACCTTC. This rearrangement joins TRBV6-5 to TRBJ1-2, with 11 bases aligning to TRBD1. V lost 2 bases and J lost 6; bases outside the gene matches: 5. The germline CDR1 and CDR2 sequences are MNHEY and SVGAGI. CDR3 size: 15 residues.